The entry that follows covers one T cell receptor beta chain sequence. The record originates from a study of T cell changes during pregnancy in multiple sclerosis. Sequencing used immunoSEQ multiplex PCR; TCRdb keeps in-frame clones, though not all of them. Of about 69,000 clones listed, approximately 91% were seen once; the top ten hold roughly 1.4%. Germline V CDR1 and CDR2: MNHEY, SVGAGI. V shed 4 bases and J 4 bases; nucleotides not matched to a gene: 6. This CDR3 is built from 16 residues. This sequence joins TRBV6-5 and TRBJ2-1, with 11 bases aligning to TRBD2. This TCR derives from a female donor with multiple sclerosis, enrolled in a pregnancy study. Sequenced material: peripheral blood, taken in the third trimester of pregnancy. CDR3 bases: TGTGCCAGCAGTTCCTTAGCGGGGGGGGCGTACAATGAGCAGTTCTTC. This encodes CASSSLAGGAYNEQFF.